The T cell receptor beta chain under discussion was sequenced for a study of blood T cell repertoires in COVID-19. Study background: Whether acute or convalescent, the COVID-19 samples came from the United States, Italy and Spain. The analysed material was cDNA or gDNA that came from T cells, B-cell-depleted T cells, or PBMCs.

Original handling: Estimation of nucleated cell counts was performed using reference gene primer amplification. Sequencing was performed with immunoSEQ multiplex PCR; in TCRdb, only in-frame clones are kept and a portion is missing. The DNA was the basis for D and trimming; V, J and clone size are from that table. This sample yields 190,000 or so clones, of which 85% are seen a single time; about 0.95% belongs to the top ten. Enrollment of patients from Seattle took place during active infection, with longitudinal follow-up. The ends were cut back, 2 bases at V and 8 bases at J, with 18 bases in the middle. This CDR3 is 16 amino acids long. Germline values: CDR1 SEHNR, CDR2 FQNEAQ (reference sequence).

V and J are TRBV7-9 and TRBJ1-4; a weak D match, TRBD1 (5 bases). The sample consisted of peripheral blood. The clonotype comes from a man in his sixties with COVID-19, enrolled during active disease. CDR3 region: CASSLTLPQGREKLFF. Here the CDR3 DNA reads TGTGCCAGCAGCTTAACTTTACCCCAGGGAAGAGAAAAACTGTTTTTT.